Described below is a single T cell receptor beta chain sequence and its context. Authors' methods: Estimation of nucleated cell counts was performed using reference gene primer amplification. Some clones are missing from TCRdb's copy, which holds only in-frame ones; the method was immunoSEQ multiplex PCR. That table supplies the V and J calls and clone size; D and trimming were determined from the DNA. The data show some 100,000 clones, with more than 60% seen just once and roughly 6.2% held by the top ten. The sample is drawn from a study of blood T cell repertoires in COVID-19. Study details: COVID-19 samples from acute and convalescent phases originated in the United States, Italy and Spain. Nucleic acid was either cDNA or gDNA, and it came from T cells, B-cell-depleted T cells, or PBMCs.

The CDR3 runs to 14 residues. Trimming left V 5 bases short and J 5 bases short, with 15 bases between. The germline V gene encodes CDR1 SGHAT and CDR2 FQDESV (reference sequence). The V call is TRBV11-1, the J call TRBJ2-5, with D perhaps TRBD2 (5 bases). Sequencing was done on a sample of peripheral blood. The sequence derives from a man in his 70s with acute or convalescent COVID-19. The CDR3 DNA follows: TGTGCCAGCAGCCCCGCGGGCCGTTTGGAGACCCAGTACTTC. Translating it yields CASSPAGRLETQYF.